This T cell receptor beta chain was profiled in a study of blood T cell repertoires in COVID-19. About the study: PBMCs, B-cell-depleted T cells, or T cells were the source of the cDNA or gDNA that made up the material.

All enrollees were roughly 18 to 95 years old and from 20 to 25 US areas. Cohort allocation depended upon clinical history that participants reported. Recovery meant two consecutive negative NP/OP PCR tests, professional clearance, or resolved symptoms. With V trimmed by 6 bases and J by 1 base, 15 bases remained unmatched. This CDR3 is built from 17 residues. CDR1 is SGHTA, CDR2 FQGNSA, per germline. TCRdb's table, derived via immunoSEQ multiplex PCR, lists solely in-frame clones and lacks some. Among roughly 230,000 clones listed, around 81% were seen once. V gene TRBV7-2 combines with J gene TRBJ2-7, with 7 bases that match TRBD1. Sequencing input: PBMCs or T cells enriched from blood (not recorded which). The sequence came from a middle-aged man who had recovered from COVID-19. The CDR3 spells CASRSPGQLLTSYEQYF. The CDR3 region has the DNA TGTGCCAGCAGATCCCCGGGACAGCTTCTCACGTCCTACGAGCAGTACTTC. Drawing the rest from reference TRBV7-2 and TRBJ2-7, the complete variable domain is GAGVSQSPSNKVTEKGKDVELRCDPISGHTALYWYRQSLGQGLEFLIYFQGNSAPDKSGLPSDRFSAERTGGSVSTLTIQRTQQEDSAVYLCASRSPGQLLTSYEQYFGPGTRLTVT.